This T cell receptor beta chain was recorded in a study of cytotoxic CD8 clonotypes in ibrutinib-treated CLL. Study conclusions and caveats: Public clonotypes occurred uncommonly; on treatment, they contracted or remained stable.

Regarding this clone: The antigen is not known.

V lost 2 bases and J lost 5, with 25 bases in between. Germline CDR1 and CDR2: GTSNPN and SVGIG (reference sequence). This CDR3 is built from 18 residues. The table came from immunoSEQ multiplex PCR; TCRdb's copy has only in-frame clones and leaves some out. The repertoire consists of some 130,000 clones, with around 80% occurring once and the leading ten covering less than 4%. The TCR comes from a human donor with chronic lymphocytic leukemia. The sequencing used PBMCs, collected after 24 months of ibrutinib treatment. This chain connects TRBV30 to TRBJ1-5; D is possibly TRBD1 (5 bases). The CDR3 DNA sequence: TGTGCCTGGAGTAGGGGAGGGGCGGTTCAGGGTATCTATCAGCCCCAGCATTTT. Protein sequence: CAWSRGGAVQGIYQPQHF.